Each of the 27 T cell receptor beta chains below was sequenced from the same sample in a study of CD8 T cells in ankylosing spondylitis. TCRdb reanalysed the 5' RACE reads using MiXCR and keeps one entry per CDR3 protein. The sample gives about 250,000 distinct CDR3 sequences, roughly a third of which show up once; approximately 4% is in the top ten. Specimen: blood, either unsorted or a sorted T cell fraction (not recorded which). The receptors derive from a male donor with ankylosing spondylitis or in good health (not recorded which).

The sample holds a few counts of this clonotype. The chain combines TRBV20-1 with TRBJ1-5; unclear D gene. Trimming took 4 bases from V and 0 from J, leaving 10 bases between them. CDR1 and CDR2 (germline): DFQATT, SNEGSKA (reference sequence). The CDR3 contains 14 residues. The CDR3 spells CSAMGYRSNQPQHF. The CDR3 DNA is TGCAGTGCTATGGGGTATCGTAGCAATCAGCCCCAGCATTTT.

This clonotype was observed a handful of times. This chain connects TRBV20-1 to TRBJ2-1; D remains ambiguous. Trimming cost V 2 bases and J 3 bases, with 5 bases left between them. Germline CDR1 DFQATT, CDR2 SNEGSKA (reference sequence). There are 12 residues in the CDR3. CDR3 in DNA: TGCAGTGCTAGATCCATCTACAATGAGCAGTTCTTC. It yields the protein CSARSIYNEQFF.

This clonotype was counted many times. The germline gene is not matched at one end of the junction; a read error may be the cause. The chain combines TRBV12-3 or TRBV12-4 with TRBJ2-1, with unresolved D. The CDR3 runs 9 residues. The CDR3: CASSLPLTF. The CDR3 bases are TGTGCCAGCAGCTTACCTCTGACCTTC.

V gene TRBV10-3 combines with J gene TRBJ1-1, with 11 bases lining up with TRBD1. The CDR3 loop spans 15 amino acids. V shed 5 bases, J shed 6 bases, and the junction held 8 bases outside the gene matches. CDR1 ENHRY and CDR2 SYGVKD come from the germline V gene. CDR3 in DNA: TGTGCCATCAGTTTGGGACAGGGGGGCACCGCTGAAGCTTTCTTT. Protein sequence: CAISLGQGGTAEAFF.

This clonotype was found a few times. V usage is TRBV7-2 and J usage is TRBJ2-5; D ambiguous. V was clipped by 3 bases and J by 2 bases, with 10 bases between them. The CDR3 has 14 residues. Germline loops: CDR1 SGHTA, CDR2 FQGNSA. CDR3 in amino acids: CASSLSAAQETQYF. DNA for the CDR3: TGTGCCAGCAGCTTGAGTGCGGCACAAGAGACCCAGTACTTC.

The J gene is TRBJ2-2, the V gene TRBV4-1; unclear D gene. The CDR3 runs to 15 residues. With 4 bases removed from V and 2 bases from J, the gap between germline ends came to 11 bases. CDR1 is MGHRA and CDR2 is YSYEKL in the germline V gene. CDR3 residues: CASSRPHVNTGELFF. Here the CDR3 DNA reads TGCGCCAGCAGCCGACCCCACGTCAACACCGGGGAGCTGTTTTTT.

The chain carries TRBV7-8 and TRBJ2-7; maybe TRBD1 (5 bases). CDR1 and CDR2 (germline): SGHVS, FQNEAQ. There are 14 residues in the CDR3. Trimming cost V 5 bases and J 4 bases, with 15 bases left between them. The chain's CDR3 is CASSPTQGLYEQYF. The CDR3 nucleotides read TGTGCCAGCAGCCCCACGCAGGGTCTGTACGAGCAGTACTTC.

This clonotype was seen at least ten times. The chain joins TRBV20-1 to TRBJ2-1; D is perhaps TRBD2 (5 bases). Germline V gene lookup returns CDR1 DFQATT and CDR2 SNEGSKA (reference sequence). The V end was cut by 4 bases, the J end by 4 bases, with 8 bases between. The CDR3 length is 12 residues. The CDR3 sequence: CSATGGYNEQFF. The CDR3 DNA reads as TGCAGTGCTACGGGCGGGTACAATGAGCAGTTCTTC.

The CDR3 DNA follows: TGTGCCAGCAGCGTCGGGACGGACTACAATGAGCAGTTCTTC. It encodes CASSVGTDYNEQFF. The rearrangement links TRBV9 to TRBJ2-1; tentatively, D is TRBD1 or TRBD2 (5 bases each). The CDR3 runs to 14 residues. V was shortened by 2 bases and J by 3 bases, with 9 bases between the two germline ends. Germline lookup yields CDR1 SGDLS and CDR2 YYNGEE.

This clonotype was counted between two and nine times. The chain combines TRBV5-6 with TRBJ1-6; the D is unclear. CDR3 length: 15 residues. Per the germline V gene, CDR1 is SGHDT and CDR2 is YYEEEE. V lost 7 bases to trimming and J lost 6 bases, with 17 bases between them. The CDR3 loop is CASRTTEHRNSPLHF. The CDR3 coding sequence is TGTGCCAGCCGAACGACCGAACATCGTAATTCACCCCTCCACTTT.

This clonotype was seen only a few times. The chain carries TRBV20-1 and TRBJ2-7; 9 bases are shared with TRBD1. V gave up 6 bases and J gave up 3 bases; unmatched junction bases: 12. Germline assignment: CDR1 DFQATT and CDR2 SNEGSKA (reference sequence). This CDR3 has 15 residues. The CDR3 loop is CSASTLRTGVYEQYF. CDR3 coding DNA: TGCAGTGCGAGCACCCTCCGGACAGGGGTCTACGAGCAGTACTTC.

The CDR3: CASSDDTSGATEAFF. The CDR3, as DNA: TGTGCCAGCAGTGATGACACTTCGGGGGCAACTGAAGCTTTCTTT. V usage is TRBV6-4 and J usage is TRBJ1-1; D may be TRBD1 (6 bases). Per the germline V gene, CDR1 is MRHNA and CDR2 is SNTAGT. Trimming took off 3 bases at V and 5 bases at J, with 16 bases between the two ends. The CDR3 is made up of 15 amino acids.

This clonotype was counted between two and nine times. J is TRBJ1-5 and V is TRBV12-3 or TRBV12-4; the D gene is possibly TRBD1 (6 bases). The CDR3 spans 14 residues. V lost 6 bases and J lost 1, with 10 bases in between. CDR3 DNA sequence: TGTGCCAGCAGCAACGACAGGAGCAATCAGCCCCAGCATTTT. Protein sequence: CASSNDRSNQPQHF.

The chain has TRBV5-1 and TRBJ2-3, with 7 bases lining up with TRBD1. The V segment lost 4 bases and the J segment 2 bases; nucleotides outside the gene matches: 7. Germline-derived CDR1 and CDR2 are SGHRS and YFSETQ. The CDR3 length is 15 residues. CDR3 amino acids: CASSPTGDTTDTQYF. In DNA, the CDR3 is TGCGCCAGCAGCCCCACAGGGGACACCACAGATACGCAGTATTTT.

This clonotype was seen a handful of times. This sequence joins TRBV20-1 and TRBJ2-1, with 9 bases identical to TRBD2. The germline CDR1 and CDR2 sequences are DFQATT and SNEGSKA (reference sequence). Losses at the gene ends were 3 bases for V and 3 bases for J; bases not matched to a gene: 3. The CDR3 covers 14 residues. CDR3 nucleotide sequence: TGCAGTGCTAGCCAGCGGGGGGACTACAATGAGCAGTTCTTC. This translates into CSASQRGDYNEQFF.

This clonotype was detected only a few times. The genes are TRBV29-1 and TRBJ2-5; D not resolved. Trimming took 6 bases from V and 0 from J, leaving 11 bases between them. The CDR3 runs to 13 residues. The germline V gene has CDR1 SQVTM and CDR2 ANQGSEA. The DNA for the CDR3 is TGCAGCGTCGAAACAGCGTACCAAGAGACCCAGTACTTC. Amino acids: CSVETAYQETQYF. The entire variable domain, with the rest obtained from reference TRBV29-1 and TRBJ2-5, is as follows: SAVISQKPSRDICQRGTSLTIQCQVDSQVTMMFWYRQQPGQSLTLIATANQGSEATYESGFVIDKFPISRPNLTFSTLTVSNMSPEDSSIYLCSVETAYQETQYFGPGTRLLVL.

This clonotype was observed once. The chain uses TRBV5-6 and TRBJ2-2; no firm D call. The CDR3 loop spans 15 amino acids. V was shortened by 0 bases and J by 1 base, with 7 bases between the two germline ends. Germline V gene sequence: CDR1 SGHDT, CDR2 YYEEEE. CDR3 region: CASSLVSVNTGELFF. DNA of the CDR3: TGTGCCAGCAGCTTGGTCAGCGTGAACACCGGGGAGCTGTTTTTT.

This clonotype was seen a handful of times. The CDR3 coding sequence is TGCAGTGCCCATGACCCAGGGGCTGGGGGGACCCAGTACTTC. The encoded protein is CSAHDPGAGGTQYF. V usage is TRBV20-1 and J usage is TRBJ2-5, with a possible D match to TRBD1 (6 bases). The CDR3 is 14 amino acids. V shed 6 bases and J shed 7 bases, with 21 bases lying between them. Germline CDR1 is DFQATT and CDR2 is SNEGSKA (reference sequence).

The rearrangement uses TRBV3-1 and TRBJ2-3; D is unresolved. Trimming removed 0 bases at V and 2 bases at J, with 6 bases between. There are 14 residues in the CDR3. CDR1 is LGHDT and CDR2 is YNNKEL in the germline V gene (reference sequence). Here the CDR3 reads CASSQEGNTDTQYF. The CDR3 DNA reads as TGTGCCAGCAGCCAAGAGGGCAACACAGATACGCAGTATTTT.

The table lists this clonotype with many counts. The chain uses TRBV5-5 and TRBJ2-7; TRBD1 matches at 7 bases. Germline CDR1 reads SGHKS; CDR2 reads YYEKEE (reference sequence). The junction had 8 bases not matched to a gene; V was cut back by 4 bases and J by 1 base. CDR3 size: 15 residues. CDR3 in amino acids: CASSTRTGSSYEQYF. The CDR3 DNA reads as TGTGCCAGCAGCACCCGGACAGGTTCATCCTACGAGCAGTACTTC.

The chain recombines TRBV9 with TRBJ2-3; D ambiguous. Trimming pared 4 bases from V and 1 base from J, leaving 13 bases between. The CDR3 runs to 15 residues. Germline assignment: CDR1 SGDLS and CDR2 YYNGEE. CDR3 protein: CASSLRAARTDTQYF. The CDR3 DNA reads as TGTGCCAGCAGCCTCCGGGCGGCCCGCACAGATACGCAGTATTTT.

This clonotype was seen a handful of times. The J gene is TRBJ2-5, the V gene TRBV7-2; either TRBD1 or TRBD2 may fit D (5 bases each). The V end lost 5 bases, the J end lost 2 bases, and 12 bases lay between the germline ends. The CDR3 runs 14 residues. Per the germline V gene, CDR1 is SGHTA and CDR2 is FQGNSA. The chain's CDR3 is CASSPPGAQETQYF. CDR3 in DNA: TGTGCCAGCAGCCCTCCCGGGGCTCAAGAGACCCAGTACTTC.

The chain combines TRBV10-3 with TRBJ2-6, with 10 bases aligning to TRBD1. The V gene's germline CDR1 is ENHRY and CDR2 SYGVKD. The CDR3 is 16 amino acids. The V gene end was trimmed by 6 bases and the J gene end by 3 bases; junction bases not matched to a gene: 5. The CDR3 protein is CAIRGTGEDGANVLTF. The CDR3 DNA reads as TGTGCCATCAGGGGGACAGGGGAAGATGGGGCCAACGTCCTGACTTTC.

This clonotype showed up many times. The chain couples TRBV29-1 to TRBJ2-7; TRBD1 matches at 9 bases. Unmatched junction bases numbered 9, after V lost 6 bases and J lost 6 bases. The CDR3 covers 13 residues. Germline CDR1 reads SQVTM; CDR2 reads ANQGSEA. CDR3 nucleotides: TGCAGCGTGTTCTCCGGGACAGGGAGCGAGCAGTACTTC. Residues: CSVFSGTGSEQYF.

This clonotype was detected only a few times. This chain connects TRBV20-1 to TRBJ2-3; D remains unclear. V lost 1 base, J lost 2 bases, and 10 bases lay in between. There are 14 residues in the CDR3. In germline, CDR1 is DFQATT, CDR2 SNEGSKA (reference sequence). The CDR3 DNA reads TGCAGTGCTAGAGTTGCTGGTTTCACAGATACGCAGTATTTT. This translates into CSARVAGFTDTQYF.

The chain is built from TRBV12-3 or TRBV12-4 and TRBJ2-7; D gene unclear. The CDR3 has 11 residues. V lost 8 bases and J lost 3, with 8 bases in between. The CDR3 is CASAWDYEQYF. The CDR3, as DNA: TGTGCCAGCGCCTGGGACTACGAGCAGTACTTC.

This chain connects TRBV2 to TRBJ1-5, with D unclear. Trimming shortened V by 9 bases and J by 0 bases, and 9 bases separated the two germline ends. Germline CDR1 and CDR2: SNHLY and FYNNEI. The CDR3 is made up of 13 amino acids. CDR3 residues: CASVKYSNQPQHF. The DNA of the CDR3 is TGTGCCAGTGTCAAGTATAGCAATCAGCCCCAGCATTTT.